The 30 T cell receptor beta chains in this list originate from one sample, sequenced in a study of blood T cell repertoires in COVID-19. Sequencing used immunoSEQ multiplex PCR; TCRdb keeps in-frame clones, though not all of them. The sample has about 310,000 clones, roughly 89% seen once. Sequenced: PBMCs or T cells enriched from blood (not recorded which). The receptor set was obtained from a woman aged 18-30 years with acute COVID-19.

This clone was counted a few times. The chain combines TRBV29-1 with TRBJ1-1; 7 bases agree with TRBD1. Germline trimming cut 5 bases from V and 0 bases from J; bases unmatched to any gene: 6. Germline V CDR1 and CDR2: SQVTM, ANQGSEA. This CDR3 region has 14 residues. The CDR3 coding sequence is TGCAGCGTTAACAGGGGCGGAATGAACACTGAAGCTTTCTTT. Translated, it gives CSVNRGGMNTEAFF.

This clone appeared once. The chain combines TRBV7-9 with TRBJ1-1; D may be TRBD1 (5 bases). CDR1 is SEHNR, CDR2 FQNEAQ, per germline (reference sequence). CDR3 length: 15 amino acids. Trimming took 3 bases from V and 1 from J, leaving 12 bases between them. The chain's CDR3 is CASSLGLGSNTEAFF. The CDR3, as DNA: TGTGCCAGCAGCTTGGGGCTGGGCTCGAACACTGAAGCTTTCTTT.

The rearrangement joins TRBV5-1 to TRBJ1-2, with 7 nucleotides matching TRBD1. The CDR3 length is 15 residues. V lost 4 bases to trimming and J lost 8 bases; unmatched junction nucleotides: 14. Germline loops: CDR1 SGHRS, CDR2 YFSETQ. CDR3 sequence reads: CASSTSLGTEEGYTF. Written as DNA, the CDR3 is TGCGCCAGCAGCACTAGTCTCGGGACAGAAGAGGGCTACACCTTC.

This chain connects TRBV11-2 to TRBJ2-7; no definite D call. This CDR3 comprises 13 residues. V lost 3 bases and J 3 bases, leaving 9 bases between the germline ends. Looked up from germline, CDR1 is SGHAT and CDR2 is FQNNGV. CDR3 DNA: TGTGCCAGCAGCTTTCCAGGAAGCTACGAGCAGTACTTC. Protein product: CASSFPGSYEQYF.

The CDR3 is CASSFPGFTEAFF. The CDR3 nucleotides read TGTGCCAGCAGTTTCCCCGGGTTCACTGAAGCTTTCTTT. The chain joins TRBV27 to TRBJ1-1; no firm D call. Trimming cost V 3 bases and J 4 bases, with 9 bases left between them. There are 13 residues in the CDR3. Germline CDR1 MNHEY, CDR2 SMNVEV (reference sequence).

V usage is TRBV7-2 and J usage is TRBJ2-5, with 7 bases fitting TRBD2. CDR3 size: 14 residues. Germline CDR1 and CDR2: SGHTA and FQGNSA. Trimming took 5 bases from V and 4 from J; bases not matched to a gene: 7. The CDR3 DNA sequence: TGTGCCAGCAGCCGCGGGAGAAGTTCAGAGACCCAGTACTTC. Translated, it gives CASSRGRSSETQYF. The full variable domain, in which reference TRBV7-2 and TRBJ2-5 provide the parts outside the CDR3, is GAGVSQSPSNKVTEKGKDVELRCDPISGHTALYWYRQSLGQGLEFLIYFQGNSAPDKSGLPSDRFSAERTGGSVSTLTIQRTQQEDSAVYLCASSRGRSSETQYFGPGTRLLVL.

A few counts support this clone. V usage is TRBV30 and J usage is TRBJ2-7; D is perhaps TRBD1 or TRBD2 (5 bases each). This CDR3 has 13 amino acids. Germline values: CDR1 GTSNPN, CDR2 SVGIG (reference sequence). Trimming shortened V by 5 bases and J by 4 bases, and 15 bases separated the two germline ends. The DNA for the CDR3 is TGTGCCTGGGGGGCAGGAGGTGTGTACGAGCAGTACTTC. Its translation is CAWGAGGVYEQYF.

This clone was recorded once. V and J are TRBV7-8 and TRBJ1-5; 11 nucleotides match TRBD1. The germline CDR1 and CDR2 sequences are SGHVS and FQNEAQ. The CDR3 totals 17 residues. V dropped 1 base and J dropped 7; count of bases not matched to a gene: 9. As DNA, the CDR3 is TGTGCCAGCAGCTTAGGAGGACAGGGGGCTATATGGCAGCCCCAGCATTTT. Amino acid sequence: CASSLGGQGAIWQPQHF.

The CDR3 region has the DNA TGTGCCAGCAGTGAAGGGGGAGACAGGGATCCGTTCTTC. Its protein is CASSEGGDRDPFF. This sequence joins TRBV2 and TRBJ2-1, with TRBD1 identical over 7 bases. V gave up 1 base and J gave up 15 bases; unmatched junction bases: 9. This CDR3 is 13 amino acids long. The germline V gene has CDR1 SNHLY and CDR2 FYNNEI.

This chain joins TRBV6-5 and TRBJ2-7, with 8 positions matching TRBD2. Germline CDR1 is MNHEY and CDR2 is SVGAGI. The junction had 6 bases not matched to a gene; V was cut back by 5 bases and J by 6 bases. The CDR3 has 13 amino acids. The CDR3 spells CASSRAGGGEQYF. Written as DNA, the CDR3 is TGTGCCAGCAGTAGGGCGGGAGGAGGCGAGCAGTACTTC.

The chain carries TRBV19 and TRBJ2-5, with D uncertain. This CDR3 has 12 residues. Trimming stripped 3 bases from V and 5 bases from J, with 7 bases between. CDR1 and CDR2 (germline): LNHDA, SQIVND (reference sequence). CDR3: CASSIPSETQYF. In DNA form, the CDR3 reads TGTGCCAGTAGTATCCCCTCGGAGACCCAGTACTTC.

The rearrangement links TRBV24-1 to TRBJ1-4, with D perhaps matching TRBD1 (5 bases). Trimming took off 6 bases at V and 8 bases at J, with 12 bases between the two ends. In germline, CDR1 is KGHDR, CDR2 SFDVKD. The CDR3 consists of 13 residues. The CDR3 DNA reads TGTGCCACCAGTAGGCAGGGTGGAGAAAAACTGTTTTTT. This gives the protein CATSRQGGEKLFF.

This clone is a singleton in its sample. The chain combines TRBV19 with TRBJ1-3; D remains unclear. Germline lookup yields CDR1 LNHDA and CDR2 SQIVND (reference sequence). Trimming pared 8 bases from V and 2 bases from J, leaving 16 bases between. The CDR3 sequence is 15 residues long. The DNA for the CDR3 is TGTGCCAGTCGCGTCACGGGGTCCCCTGGAAACACCATATATTTT. It yields the protein CASRVTGSPGNTIYF.

This rearrangement joins TRBV10-1 to TRBJ1-4; TRBD1 agrees at 8 bases. After removal of 2 bases from V and 8 bases from J, the junction contained 10 bases not matched to a gene. The CDR3 runs 16 residues. Germline V gives CDR1 WNHNN, CDR2 SYGVQD (reference sequence). CDR3 region: CASSELGRTGNEKLFF. CDR3 DNA: TGCGCCAGCAGTGAGCTGGGGAGGACAGGGAACGAAAAACTGTTTTTT.

The genes are TRBV27 and TRBJ2-3, with 11 bases fitting TRBD2. Germline V gives CDR1 MNHEY, CDR2 SMNVEV (reference sequence). The CDR3 spans 15 residues. Trimming took 7 bases from V and 1 from J; bases not matched to a gene: 4. The DNA of the CDR3 is TGTGCCAGCACCGCGGGACTAGCGGGCACAGATACGCAGTATTTT. The encoded protein is CASTAGLAGTDTQYF.

This CDR3 is CASSQDATSGRDEQFF. DNA of the CDR3: TGTGCCAGCAGCCAAGATGCAACTAGCGGGAGAGACGAGCAGTTCTTC. The chain joins TRBV3-1 (or the pseudogene TRBV3-2) to TRBJ2-1; 11 bases agree with TRBD2. The V gene's germline CDR1 is LGHDT and CDR2 YNNKEL (reference sequence). V was pared by 0 bases and J by 10 bases, with 8 bases of the junction left unmatched. The CDR3 has 16 residues.

The genes are TRBV7-6 and TRBJ2-5; no clear D. There are 13 residues in the CDR3. V dropped 8 bases and J dropped 0 bases, with 10 bases sitting between them. The germline V gene encodes CDR1 SGHVS and CDR2 FNYEAQ. The CDR3 sequence is CASEVGYQETQYF. The CDR3, as DNA: TGTGCCAGCGAGGTCGGGTACCAAGAGACCCAGTACTTC. The full variable domain, its missing parts supplied by reference TRBV7-6 and TRBJ2-5, is GAGVSQSPRYKVTKRGQDVALRCDPISGHVSLYWYRQALGQGPEFLTYFNYEAQQDKSGLPNDRFSAERPEGSISTLTIQRTEQRDSAMYRCASEVGYQETQYFGPGTRLLVL.

This clone occurred once. The chain links TRBV6-1 to TRBJ2-1; possibly TRBD2 for D (5 bases). The CDR3 spans 16 residues. Trimming shortened V by 4 bases and J by 4 bases, and 17 bases separated the two germline ends. Germline values: CDR1 MNHNS, CDR2 SASEGT. DNA for the CDR3: TGTGCCAGCAGTGTCGACTACCTCTCTTCTTACAATGAGCAGTTCTTC. It codes for CASSVDYLSSYNEQFF.

The chain recombines TRBV11-3 with TRBJ2-7; TRBD2 might be the D (6 bases). Germline V gene sequence: CDR1 SGHNT, CDR2 YENEEA. The V gene lost 3 bases and the J gene lost 3 bases, with 9 bases spanning the gap. The CDR3 is 13 residues long. CDR3 nucleotides: TGTGCCAGCAGCTTCTCGGGGGACTACGAGCAGTACTTC. This translates into CASSFSGDYEQYF.

The chain uses TRBV28 and TRBJ2-7; 10 positions agree with TRBD2. This CDR3 comprises 16 residues. The trim removed 2 bases at V and 3 bases at J, leaving 7 bases unmatched. Germline V gene lookup returns CDR1 MDHEN and CDR2 SYDVKM. The CDR3, as DNA: TGTGCCAGCAGTTTAGATGGGACTAGCGCCTACTACGAGCAGTACTTC. Translation gives CASSLDGTSAYYEQYF.

This clone was recorded only once. Different DNA sequences within this sample yield the same CDR3. The J gene is TRBJ2-1, the V gene TRBV5-1, with 7 bases matching TRBD2. This CDR3 contains 16 residues. V was pared by 0 bases and J by 7 bases, with 10 bases of the junction left unmatched. Per the germline V gene, CDR1 is SGHRS and CDR2 is YFSETQ. The CDR3 here is CASSLALAGVGNEQFF. CDR3 nucleotide sequence: TGCGCCAGCAGCTTGGCGTTGGCGGGAGTGGGTAATGAGCAGTTCTTC.

The V and J genes are TRBV6-5 and TRBJ1-1, with D unresolved. Germline V gene data show CDR1 as MNHEY and CDR2 as SVGAGI. The ends were cut back, 5 bases at V and 6 bases at J, with 7 bases in the middle. This CDR3 has 11 residues. The CDR3 region is CASSTYAEAFF. The DNA for the CDR3 is TGTGCCAGCAGTACATACGCTGAAGCTTTCTTT.

Remarks on this clone: The sample has other DNA sequences that encode this CDR3 too. The gene calls are TRBV11-2 and TRBJ1-5; 7 positions agree with TRBD1. V lost 3 bases, J lost 5 bases, and 1 base stayed unmatched. CDR1 and CDR2 from the germline V gene are SGHAT and FQNNGV. The CDR3 runs 13 residues. CDR3 loop: CASSFDRDQPQHF. The CDR3 nucleotides are TGTGCCAGCAGCTTTGACAGGGATCAGCCCCAGCATTTT.

This clone was detected only once. The chain joins TRBV27 to TRBJ2-7; the D is unclear. V was cut by 0 bases and J by 0 bases, with 9 bases left in between. CDR1 and CDR2 (germline): MNHEY, SMNVEV (reference sequence). The CDR3 extends over 15 amino acids. CDR3 region: CASSLSITSSYEQYF. The CDR3 DNA is TGTGCCAGCAGTTTATCGATCACAAGCTCCTACGAGCAGTACTTC.

The rearrangement joins TRBV18 to TRBJ2-3, with D perhaps matching TRBD2 (5 bases). Trimming cost V 0 bases and J 3 bases, with 13 bases left between them. CDR3 length equals 16 residues. Germline CDR1 and CDR2: KGHSH and LQKENI. Here the CDR3 reads CASSPPVGGTTDTQYF. As DNA, the CDR3 is TGTGCCAGCTCACCACCAGTAGGAGGTACGACAGATACGCAGTATTTT.

CDR3 coding DNA: TGTGCCAGCAGCCCACAGGGCTACGAGCAGTACTTC. Residues: CASSPQGYEQYF. V and J are TRBV5-6 and TRBJ2-7, with D possibly being TRBD1 (6 bases). CDR1 and CDR2 (germline): SGHDT, YYEEEE. The CDR3 contains 12 residues. V was clipped by 4 bases and J by 3 bases, with 8 bases between them.

This clone came up once. V and J are TRBV15 and TRBJ2-7, with TRBD1 identical over 9 bases. This CDR3 region has 14 residues. The V and J ends lost 3 bases and 4 bases, in that order; junction bases with no gene match: 4. The germline V gene encodes CDR1 LNHNV and CDR2 YYDKDF (reference sequence). The CDR3 sequence is CATSSGTGPYEQYF. The DNA of the CDR3 is TGTGCCACCAGCAGCGGGACAGGGCCGTACGAGCAGTACTTC.

V usage is TRBV3-1 (or the pseudogene TRBV3-2) and J usage is TRBJ2-3; 12 bases line up with TRBD2. The length of the CDR3 is 15 residues. The ends lost 4 bases at V and 8 bases at J; junction bases unmatched: 7. The V gene's germline CDR1 is LGHDT and CDR2 YNNKEL (reference sequence). DNA of the CDR3: TGTGCCAGCAGCCTGACTAGCGGGAGTTCAGGTACGCAGTATTTT. Encoded protein: CASSLTSGSSGTQYF.

The chain employs TRBV28 and TRBJ1-5, with D possibly TRBD1 on 5 matching bases. The CDR3 runs to 9 residues. Trimming removed 11 bases from V and 8 bases from J, with 7 bases in between. Germline lookup yields CDR1 MDHEN and CDR2 SYDVKM. The CDR3 DNA follows: TGTGCCGGGGGGAAGCCCCAGCATTTT. Translated, it gives CAGGKPQHF.

This chain's CDR3 is CAWVRTSGSYEQYF. For the CDR3, the DNA is TGTGCCTGGGTAAGGACTAGCGGATCCTACGAGCAGTACTTC. This chain links TRBV30 with TRBJ2-7; 10 bases line up with TRBD2. Germline V gene data show CDR1 as GTSNPN and CDR2 as SVGIG (reference sequence). J was trimmed by 1 base and V by 5 bases; bases with no gene match: 5. The CDR3 has 14 amino acids.